Described below is a single TCR beta chain sequence and its context. The data belong to a study of blood T cell repertoires in COVID-19. The CDR3 loop spans 12 amino acids. The junction had 5 bases not matched to a gene; V was cut back by 6 bases and J by 13 bases. The germline CDR1 and CDR2 sequences are SNHLY and FYNNEI. How the authors handled the data: From reference gene primer amplification, estimates of nucleated cell counts were derived. The method was immunoSEQ multiplex PCR; TCRdb's version includes in-frame clones alone and lacks a portion of them. Clonal size and the V and J genes are those of that table, whereas D and trimming came from the DNA. The sample gives 200,000 to 250,000 clones, approximately 82% of which show up once; approximately 10% is in the top ten.

The clonotype originates from a man aged 45-65 years with active or convalescent COVID-19. Material for sequencing was peripheral blood. V gene TRBV2 combines with J gene TRBJ1-6; the match to TRBD1 covers 8 bases. CDR3 sequence reads: CASRRTGSPLHF. The CDR3 nucleotides read TGTGCCAGCAGACGGACAGGGAGCCCCCTCCACTTT.